This T cell receptor (beta chain) was recorded in a study of regulatory T cells in long-lasting Graves disease. Study at large: Newly diagnosed Graves' patients had taken antithyroid drugs under 3 months.

This clonotype was counted at least ten times. Relying on iRepertoire HTBI primers and Arm-PCR of CDR3 regions, the team built TCR beta libraries. TCRdb redid the calling of the multiplex PCR reads with MiXCR, one entry per CDR3 protein. This sample carries 520,000 or so distinct CDR3 sequences, around 11% of them seen once, and the ten largest clones take over 7%. This CDR3 is built from 14 residues. V lost 2 bases, J lost 6 bases, and 8 bases lay in between. CDR1 is MNHEY, CDR2 SMNVEV, per germline (reference sequence). As to time point: newly diagnosed GD, antithyroid drugs for less than 3 months. The TCR library used RNA extracted from PBMCs. This sample also appeared in a second study, on T cells in Graves' hyperthyroidism and ophthalmopathy. According to that study: Graves' hyperthyroidism without ophthalmopathy progression within 18 months was termed stable. Criteria for exclusion of patients were uncontrolled infection, other autoimmune disease, pregnancy or lactation. A model of 13 V-J pairs discriminated ophthalmopathy from stable hyperthyroidism.

This sequence was found in a woman under 40 with Graves disease. This chain connects TRBV27 to TRBJ1-6; no clear D gene. The sample in question was peripheral blood mononuclear cells (PBMCs), obtained at new diagnosis, from a patient treated with antithyroid drugs. This chain's CDR3 is CASSLGRFNSPLHF. As DNA, the CDR3 is TGTGCCAGCAGTTTAGGGCGGTTTAATTCACCCCTCCACTTT.